Listed below are T cell receptor beta chains from one sample, sequenced in a study of Graves' ophthalmopathy and Graves' hyperthyroidism. TCRdb independently ran MiXCR on the multiplex PCR reads; one entry per CDR3 protein. The data hold roughly 600,000 distinct CDR3 sequences, with just under 40% observed a single time. The source material was peripheral blood or thyroid tissue (not recorded which). These receptors were obtained from an adult man with Graves' hyperthyroidism. CDR3s include the opening cysteine and the closing phenylalanine or tryptophan. A D gene is named only where the DNA matches it firmly. Expanded clones are given a class, and other clones once, few, many or no size at all.

size	D	V	J	DNA	CDR3
once	TRBD2	TRBV12-3/TRBV12-4	TRBJ2-3	TGTGCCAGCACCGATAGCGGGGGGGCAGATACGCAGTATTTT	CASTDSGGADTQYF
few	TRBD1	TRBV20-1	TRBJ1-1	TGCAGTGCCAGGGGGAGGGGCGTGGACACTGAAGCTTTCTTT	CSARGRGVDTEAFF
.	.	TRBV6-6	TRBJ1-1	TGTGCCAGCAGTTACTCTCTACGGGGGGTATTGGACACTGAAGCTTTCTTT	CASSYSLRGVLDTEAFF
many	.	TRBV13	TRBJ1-1	TGTGCCAGCAGCCCCCGACAGAGGAACACTGAAGCTTTCTTT	CASSPRQRNTEAFF
.	.	TRBV7-2	TRBJ1-2	TGTGCCAGCAGCTTGACAGCGGGGGGCTACACCTTC	CASSLTAGGYTF
few	TRBD1	TRBV9	TRBJ1-1	TGTGCCAGCAGCTCCGGGACAGGGGACACTGAAGCTTTCTTT	CASSSGTGDTEAFF
many	.	TRBV13	TRBJ1-1	TGTGCCAGCAGCTTCCGCAGGGACACTGAAGCTTTCTTT	CASSFRRDTEAFF
many	TRBD1	TRBV29-1	TRBJ2-7	TGCAGCGTTGGGACAGGGGGCTCCGAGCAGTACTTC	CSVGTGGSEQYF
many	TRBD1	TRBV4-1	TRBJ2-7	TGCGCCAGCAGCCAAGGGACAGGCATCGCCTACGAGCAGTACTTC	CASSQGTGIAYEQYF
.	.	TRBV20-1	TRBJ2-5	TGCAGTGCTAGAGGCGATACAGGGAACAGGGAGACCCAGTACTTC	CSARGDTGNRETQYF
.	TRBD1	TRBV20-1	TRBJ2-7	TGCAGTGCCATAGACAGGGGGGACCACGAGCAGTACTTC	CSAIDRGDHEQYF
few	TRBD1	TRBV7-2	TRBJ1-6	TGTGCCAGCAGCCAAGAGACAGGGAGCAATTCACCCCTCCACTTT	CASSQETGSNSPLHF
.	TRBD2	TRBV7-2	TRBJ2-3	TGTGCCAGCAGCAAGCTCCCTAGCGGGTTGCCAGATACGCAGTATTTT	CASSKLPSGLPDTQYF
.	.	TRBV29-1	TRBJ1-1	TGCAGCGGGACAATGACAGCAGAAGCTTTCTTT	CSGTMTAEAFF
many	.	TRBV7-8	TRBJ1-1	TGTGCCAGCAGCTCAGCGGGACTAAGGGCCTCTGAAGCTTTCTTT	CASSSAGLRASEAFF
many	TRBD1	TRBV12-3/TRBV12-4	TRBJ1-2	TGTGCCAGCAGGCCCGGGACAGGGTTTTATGGCTACACCTTC	CASRPGTGFYGYTF
many	TRBD1	TRBV6-5	TRBJ1-1	TGTGCCAGCTGGGAGACAGGGCGCACTGAAGCTTTCTTT	CASWETGRTEAFF
.	.	TRBV4-1	TRBJ2-7	TGCGCCAGCAGCCAAGAGGGACGCCAGCAGTACTTC	CASSQEGRQQYF
many	.	TRBV13	TRBJ1-1	TGTGCCAGCAGCTTGGTGACCGCGAACACTGAAGCTTTCTTT	CASSLVTANTEAFF
few	.	TRBV20-1	TRBJ2-3	TGCAGTGCTACCGCTCCCCTGGGCACAGATACGCAGTATTTT	CSATAPLGTDTQYF
many	.	TRBV25-1	TRBJ1-6	TGTGCCAGCAGTGGGGAGACAGACCATTCGCCCCTCCACTTT	CASSGETDHSPLHF
many	.	TRBV10-3	TRBJ2-7	TGTGCCATCAGTGAGTCAAGGGAAAGGCTAGGCGAGCAGTACTTC	CAISESRERLGEQYF
few	TRBD2	TRBV19	TRBJ2-2	TGTGCCAGTTTAGCGGGATACGGTCACACCGGGGAGCTGTTTTTT	CASLAGYGHTGELFF
many	.	TRBV19	TRBJ1-5	TGTGCCAGTAAAGCGGGGCAGGTAAATCAGCCCCAGCATTTT	CASKAGQVNQPQHF
few	.	TRBV19	TRBJ1-1	TGTGCCAGTAGTATAGGGCAGACGAACACTGAAGCTTTCTTT	CASSIGQTNTEAFF
few	TRBD1	TRBV2	TRBJ2-5	TGTGCCAGCAACCCGGACAGGGGGCATCGAGAGACCCAGTACTTC	CASNPDRGHRETQYF
many	.	TRBV29-1	TRBJ1-1	TGCAGCGTTGAAGGGTGGGCGGCGGTCGGGACTGAAGCTTTCTTT	CSVEGWAAVGTEAFF
.	TRBD1	TRBV29-1	TRBJ2-7	TGCAGCGTTGAAGAAGGCAGGGGGCGCAACGAGCAGTACTTC	CSVEEGRGRNEQYF
.	TRBD1	TRBV20-1	TRBJ2-5	TGCAGTGAATCGGACAGGGACATTGAGACCCAGTACTTC	CSESDRDIETQYF
.	.	TRBV3-1	TRBJ1-2	TGTGCCAGCAGCCAAACACAGCCGGGAGGCTACACCTTC	CASSQTQPGGYTF
many	.	TRBV29-1	TRBJ2-7	TGCAGCGTTCGGGGGTCCGACGAGCAGTACTTC	CSVRGSDEQYF
many	.	TRBV7-9	TRBJ1-6	TGTGCCAGCAGCCAAGATAATTCACCCCTCCACTTT	CASSQDNSPLHF
few	TRBD1	TRBV12-3/TRBV12-4	TRBJ1-2	TGTGCCAGCAGTTACACTGACAGGGCGCGGGCCGACTATGGCTACACCTTC	CASSYTDRARADYGYTF
.	TRBD1	TRBV29-1	TRBJ1-1	TGCAGCGTTGGGCAGGGGGCGAGAAAGTCCGTCATGAACACTGAAGCTTTCTTT	CSVGQGARKSVMNTEAFF
.	.	TRBV7-9	TRBJ2-1	TGTGCCAGCAGTAACAATGAGCAGTTCTTC	CASSNNEQFF
.	.	TRBV2	TRBJ2-1	TGTGCCAGCAGTGAAACCGCCAATGAGCAGTTCTTC	CASSETANEQFF
many	.	TRBV11-3	TRBJ2-7	TGTGCCAGCGCAGAGGAGGACAGCTCCTACGAGCAGTACTTC	CASAEEDSSYEQYF
many	.	TRBV10-3	TRBJ1-1	TGTGCCATCAGTGATTCCAAGACCATGAACACTGAAGCTTTCTTT	CAISDSKTMNTEAFF
.	TRBD1	TRBV12-3/TRBV12-4	TRBJ1-2	TGTGCTAGTGGGACCCAGGGGGCAGGTGGCTACACCTTC	CASGTQGAGGYTF
many	TRBD1	TRBV7-2	TRBJ1-6	TGTGCCAGCAGCCACATGTGGGGACAGGGTTTCACCTATAATTCACCCCTCCACTTT	CASSHMWGQGFTYNSPLHF
once	TRBD2	TRBV2	TRBJ2-7	TGTGCCAGCAGCCAAGCGGGGGGCATCAGCTCCTACGAGCAGTACTTC	CASSQAGGISSYEQYF
.	TRBD2	TRBV20-1	TRBJ2-5	TGCAGTGCTAGAGGGACTAGCGGGGGGAAGACCCAGTACTTC	CSARGTSGGKTQYF
.	TRBD2	TRBV7-6	TRBJ2-2	TGTGCCAGCAGCGTAGCTCCAGCGGGAGGGAACACCGGGGAGCTGTTTTTT	CASSVAPAGGNTGELFF
many	.	TRBV5-1	TRBJ2-2	TGCGCCAGCAGCTTGGAACACACCGGGGAGCTGTTTTTT	CASSLEHTGELFF
many	.	TRBV5-5	TRBJ1-4	TGTGCCAGCAGCTTCGGGGGCTATGAAAAACTGTTTTTT	CASSFGGYEKLFF
many	.	TRBV5-5	TRBJ2-7	TGTGCCAGCAGCCTGATACAGGGACACGAGCAGTACTTC	CASSLIQGHEQYF
.	.	TRBV20-1	TRBJ1-1	TGCAGTGCACAAAGCGGGGGGGCGATGAGCACTGAAGCTTTCTTT	CSAQSGGAMSTEAFF
.	TRBD2	TRBV15	TRBJ2-3	TGTGCCACCAGCAGGCCAACTAGCGGGACGTACACAGATACGCAGTATTTT	CATSRPTSGTYTDTQYF
.	.	TRBV19	TRBJ2-5	TGTGCCAGTAAAGAGACTATTACGGGAGAGACCCAGTACTTC	CASKETITGETQYF
.	.	TRBV25-1	TRBJ1-4	TGTGCCAGCAGTCGCGGGACGGAGAATGAAAAACTGTTTTTT	CASSRGTENEKLFF
few	.	TRBV24-1	TRBJ2-1	TGTGCCACCAGTGAGAGGGACAATGAGCAGTTCTTC	CATSERDNEQFF
many	.	TRBV5-1	TRBJ2-2	TGCGCCAGCACCCCACACACAGAGGTCGGGGAGCTGTTTTTT	CASTPHTEVGELFF
.	.	TRBV29-1	TRBJ2-3	TGCAGCGTTGTGAGCAGCGTAGCAGATACGCAGTATTTT	CSVVSSVADTQYF
many	.	TRBV12-3/TRBV12-4	TRBJ2-5	.	CASSTSVLLAEETQYF
few	.	TRBV6-5	TRBJ1-2	TGTGCCAGCAGTTACACAAATGGGGGTTACTATGGCTACACCTTC	CASSYTNGGYYGYTF